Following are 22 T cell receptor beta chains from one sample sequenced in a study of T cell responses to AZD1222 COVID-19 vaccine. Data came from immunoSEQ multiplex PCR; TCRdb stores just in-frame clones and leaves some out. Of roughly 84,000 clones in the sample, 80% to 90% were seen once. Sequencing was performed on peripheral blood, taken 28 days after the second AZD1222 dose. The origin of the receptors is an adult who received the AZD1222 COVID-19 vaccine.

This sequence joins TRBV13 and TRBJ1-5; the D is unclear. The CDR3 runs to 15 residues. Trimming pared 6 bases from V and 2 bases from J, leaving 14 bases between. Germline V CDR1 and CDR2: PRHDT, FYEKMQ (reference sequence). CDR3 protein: CASRQSDRGNQPQHF. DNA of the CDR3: TGTGCCAGCAGACAAAGCGATCGGGGCAATCAGCCCCAGCATTTT.

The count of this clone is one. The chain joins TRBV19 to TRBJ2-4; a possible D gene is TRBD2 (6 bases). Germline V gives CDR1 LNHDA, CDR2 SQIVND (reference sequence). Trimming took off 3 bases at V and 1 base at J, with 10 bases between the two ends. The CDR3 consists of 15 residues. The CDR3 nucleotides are TGTGCCAGTAGTATCCGGGAGAGGGCCAAAAACATTCAGTACTTC. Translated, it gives CASSIRERAKNIQYF.

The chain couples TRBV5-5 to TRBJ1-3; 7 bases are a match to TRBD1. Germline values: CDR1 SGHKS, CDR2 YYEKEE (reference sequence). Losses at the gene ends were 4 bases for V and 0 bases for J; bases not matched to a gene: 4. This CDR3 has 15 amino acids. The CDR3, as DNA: TGTGCCAGCAGCCGTACAGGGGACTCTGGAAACACCATATATTTT. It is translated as CASSRTGDSGNTIYF.

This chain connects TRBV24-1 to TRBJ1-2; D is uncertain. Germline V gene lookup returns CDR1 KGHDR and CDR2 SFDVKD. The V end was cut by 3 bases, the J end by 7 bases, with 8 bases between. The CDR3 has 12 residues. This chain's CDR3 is CATSDLYVGYTF. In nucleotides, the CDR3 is TGTGCCACCAGTGATCTCTACGTTGGCTACACCTTC.

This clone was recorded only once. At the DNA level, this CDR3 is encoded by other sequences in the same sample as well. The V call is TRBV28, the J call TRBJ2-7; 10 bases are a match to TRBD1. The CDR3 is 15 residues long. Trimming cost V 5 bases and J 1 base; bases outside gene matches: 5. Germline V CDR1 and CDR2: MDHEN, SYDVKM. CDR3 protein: CASSLPGQGSYEQYF. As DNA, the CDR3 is TGTGCCAGCAGTCTCCCGGGACAGGGGTCCTACGAGCAGTACTTC.

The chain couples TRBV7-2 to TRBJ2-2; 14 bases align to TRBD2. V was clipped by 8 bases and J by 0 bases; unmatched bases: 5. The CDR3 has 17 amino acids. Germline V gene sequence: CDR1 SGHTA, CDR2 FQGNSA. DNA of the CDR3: TGTGCCAGCGGGAGGACTAGCGGGGGGTCGAACACCGGGGAGCTGTTTTTT. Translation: CASGRTSGGSNTGELFF.

The CDR3 reads CASSETEGAGREKLFF. CDR3 nucleotides: TGTGCCAGCAGTGAAACGGAGGGGGCAGGTCGTGAAAAACTGTTTTTT. The J gene is TRBJ1-4, the V gene TRBV6-1, with TRBD1 matching 7 bases. V shed 2 bases and J 7 bases; nucleotides not matched to a gene: 10. CDR3 length: 16 amino acids. Per the germline V gene, CDR1 is MNHNS and CDR2 is SASEGT.

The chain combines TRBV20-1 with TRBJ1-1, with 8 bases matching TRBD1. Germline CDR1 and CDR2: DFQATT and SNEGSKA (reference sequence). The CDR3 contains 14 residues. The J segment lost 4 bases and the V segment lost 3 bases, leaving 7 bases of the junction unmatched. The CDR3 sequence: CSASALTGATEAFF. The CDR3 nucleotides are TGCAGTGCTAGTGCTCTGACAGGGGCCACTGAAGCTTTCTTT.

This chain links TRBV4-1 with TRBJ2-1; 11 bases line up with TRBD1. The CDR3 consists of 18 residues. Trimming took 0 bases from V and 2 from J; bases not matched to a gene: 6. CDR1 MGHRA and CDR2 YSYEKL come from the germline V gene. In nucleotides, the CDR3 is TGCGCCAGCAGCCAAGAATCTGGGACAGGGGGAACCTACAATGAGCAGTTCTTC. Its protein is CASSQESGTGGTYNEQFF.

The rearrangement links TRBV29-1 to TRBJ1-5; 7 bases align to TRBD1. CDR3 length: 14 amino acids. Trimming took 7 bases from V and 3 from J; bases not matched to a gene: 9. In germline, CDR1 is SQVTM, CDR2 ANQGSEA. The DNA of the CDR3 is TGCAGCGCATCCGGGACAGATCCCAATCAGCCCCAGCATTTT. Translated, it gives CSASGTDPNQPQHF.

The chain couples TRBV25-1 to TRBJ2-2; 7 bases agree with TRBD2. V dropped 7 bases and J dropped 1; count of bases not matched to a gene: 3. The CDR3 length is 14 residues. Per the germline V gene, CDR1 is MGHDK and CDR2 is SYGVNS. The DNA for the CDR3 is TGTGCCAGCATGGGCGGGGGGAACACCGGGGAGCTGTTTTTT. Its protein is CASMGGGNTGELFF. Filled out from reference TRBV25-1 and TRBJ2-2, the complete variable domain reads EADIYQTPRYLVIGTGKKITLECSQTMGHDKMYWYQQDPGMELHLIHYSYGVNSTEKGDLSSESTVSRIRTEHFPLTLESARPSHTSQYLCASMGGGNTGELFFGEGSRLTVL.

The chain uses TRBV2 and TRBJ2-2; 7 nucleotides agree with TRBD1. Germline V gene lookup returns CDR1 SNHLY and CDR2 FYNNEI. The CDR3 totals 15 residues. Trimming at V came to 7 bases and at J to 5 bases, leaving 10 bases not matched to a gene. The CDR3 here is CASKTEGARTGELFF. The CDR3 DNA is TGTGCCAGCAAAACCGAGGGGGCGCGAACCGGGGAGCTGTTTTTT.

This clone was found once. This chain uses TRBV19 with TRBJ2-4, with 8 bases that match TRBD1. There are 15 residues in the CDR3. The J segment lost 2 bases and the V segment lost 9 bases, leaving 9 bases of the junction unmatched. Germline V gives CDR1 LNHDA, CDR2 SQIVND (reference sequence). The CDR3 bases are TGTGCCAGGGCCCTCGGACAGGGAACCAAAAACATTCAGTACTTC. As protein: CARALGQGTKNIQYF.

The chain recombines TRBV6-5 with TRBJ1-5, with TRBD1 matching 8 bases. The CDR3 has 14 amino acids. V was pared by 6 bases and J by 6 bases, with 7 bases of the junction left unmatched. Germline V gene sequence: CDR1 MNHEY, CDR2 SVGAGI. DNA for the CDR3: TGTGCCAGCAGCCAGGGGGCGGGGGGTCAGCCCCAGCATTTT. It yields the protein CASSQGAGGQPQHF.

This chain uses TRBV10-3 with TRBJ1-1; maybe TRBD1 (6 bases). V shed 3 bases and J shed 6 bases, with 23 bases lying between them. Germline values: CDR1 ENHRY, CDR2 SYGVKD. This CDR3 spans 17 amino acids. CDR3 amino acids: CAISDGGGREGRAEAFF. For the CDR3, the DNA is TGTGCCATCAGTGACGGAGGGGGTCGTGAGGGGCGGGCTGAAGCTTTCTTT.

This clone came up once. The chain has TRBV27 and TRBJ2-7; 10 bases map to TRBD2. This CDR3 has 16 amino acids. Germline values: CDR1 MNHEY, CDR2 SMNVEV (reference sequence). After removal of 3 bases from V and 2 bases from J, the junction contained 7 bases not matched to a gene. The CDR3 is CASSFSSAGGPYEQYF. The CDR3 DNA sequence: TGTGCCAGCAGTTTTTCTTCAGCGGGAGGGCCCTACGAGCAGTACTTC.

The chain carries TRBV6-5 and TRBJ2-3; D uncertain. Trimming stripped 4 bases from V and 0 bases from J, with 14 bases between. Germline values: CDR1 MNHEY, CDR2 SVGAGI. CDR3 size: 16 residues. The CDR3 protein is CASSSNSRSSTDTQYF. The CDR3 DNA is TGTGCCAGCAGTTCAAACTCCAGGTCTAGCACAGATACGCAGTATTTT.

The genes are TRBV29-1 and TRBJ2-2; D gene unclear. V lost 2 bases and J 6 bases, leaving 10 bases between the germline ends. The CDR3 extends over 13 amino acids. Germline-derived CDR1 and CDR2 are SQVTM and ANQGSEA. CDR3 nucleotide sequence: TGCAGCGTTGAAAGGGCTTGGTCCGGGGAGCTGTTTTTT. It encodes CSVERAWSGELFF.

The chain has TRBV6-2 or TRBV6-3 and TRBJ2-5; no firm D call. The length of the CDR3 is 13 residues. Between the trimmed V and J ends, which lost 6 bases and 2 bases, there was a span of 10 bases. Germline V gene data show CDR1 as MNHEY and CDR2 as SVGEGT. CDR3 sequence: CASSRREQETQYF. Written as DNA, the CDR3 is TGTGCCAGCAGCCGAAGAGAGCAAGAGACCCAGTACTTC.

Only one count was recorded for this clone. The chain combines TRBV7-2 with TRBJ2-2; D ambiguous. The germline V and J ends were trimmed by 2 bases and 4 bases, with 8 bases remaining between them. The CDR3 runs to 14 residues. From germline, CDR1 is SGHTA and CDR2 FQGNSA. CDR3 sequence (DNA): TGTGCCAGCAGCTTAATTGGGGTCACCGGGGAGCTGTTTTTT. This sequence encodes CASSLIGVTGELFF.

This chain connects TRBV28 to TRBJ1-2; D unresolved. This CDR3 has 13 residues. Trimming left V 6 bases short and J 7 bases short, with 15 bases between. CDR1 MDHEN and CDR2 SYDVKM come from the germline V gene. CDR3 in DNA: TGTGCCAGCAGCCCATATGAGCGGGGTGGCTACACCTTC. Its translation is CASSPYERGGYTF.

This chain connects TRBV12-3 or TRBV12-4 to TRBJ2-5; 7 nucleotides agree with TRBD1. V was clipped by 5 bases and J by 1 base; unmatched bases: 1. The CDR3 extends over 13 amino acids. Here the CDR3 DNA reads TGTGCCAGCAGTAACAGGGGCCAAGAGACCCAGTACTTC. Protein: CASSNRGQETQYF.